A single T cell receptor beta chain is shown here with its context. Its matching antigen is unknown. The CDR3 extends over 13 amino acids. V lost 5 bases, J lost 3 bases, and 3 bases stayed unmatched. From germline, CDR1 is SGHAT and CDR2 FQNNGV. This sample was included in a study of siplizumab effects on memory and regulatory T cells. Overall study findings and caveats: The Treg-derived share of mappable alloreactive CD4+ clones averaged approximately 71% with siplizumab and 25% to 30% in controls. Naive or memory phenotype was unassignable for roughly 75-96% of proliferating CD4+ or CD8+ clones. Naive T cells seemed more diverse than memory cells and seemed major alloresponse contributors.

The assay looked at some 100,000 TCR templates in each sample. Assay: immunoSEQ multiplex PCR; the TCRdb copy retains only in-frame clones and omits some. The sample includes approximately 100,000 clones, 94% of them seen just once. Specimen: Tregs sorted from blood. The receptor's source is a human donor in good health. The rearrangement uses TRBV11-2 and TRBJ1-2; TRBD1 matches at 7 bases. The CDR3 spells CASSRDRDYGYTF. As DNA, the CDR3 is TGTGCCAGCAGCCGTGACAGGGACTATGGCTACACCTTC.